Listed here are 2 T cell receptor beta chains from one sample, sequenced in a study of T cells in Graves' hyperthyroidism and ophthalmopathy. RNA transcripts yielded amplified TCR beta CDR3 regions. When the TCR CDR3 underwent first-round RT-PCR, the HTBI primer set was used. TCRdb independently ran MiXCR on the multiplex PCR reads; one entry per CDR3 protein. This sample has 300,000 to 500,000 distinct CDR3 sequences, with about 15% found just once. Sequences were obtained from blood. All receptors come from a woman in her 30s with Graves' hyperthyroidism.

The chain recombines TRBV27 with TRBJ2-7, with 8 bases identical to TRBD2. V dropped 0 bases and J dropped 4; count of bases not matched to a gene: 8. This CDR3 spans 16 amino acids. Per germline, CDR1 MNHEY and CDR2 SMNVEV (reference sequence). CDR3 region: CASSLSGTSFSYEQYF. In DNA form, the CDR3 reads TGTGCCAGCAGTTTATCTGGGACTAGTTTTTCTTACGAGCAGTACTTC.

This rearrangement joins TRBV11-2 to TRBJ2-2; the D gene is possibly TRBD2 (6 bases). Germline V CDR1 and CDR2: SGHAT, FQNNGV. Trimming pared 3 bases from V and 6 bases from J, leaving 23 bases between. The CDR3 has 18 amino acids. The CDR3 coding sequence is TGTGCCAGCAGCTTTTATGGTGTGACCGCGACTAGGCCCGGGGAGCTGTTTTTT. It yields the protein CASSFYGVTATRPGELFF.